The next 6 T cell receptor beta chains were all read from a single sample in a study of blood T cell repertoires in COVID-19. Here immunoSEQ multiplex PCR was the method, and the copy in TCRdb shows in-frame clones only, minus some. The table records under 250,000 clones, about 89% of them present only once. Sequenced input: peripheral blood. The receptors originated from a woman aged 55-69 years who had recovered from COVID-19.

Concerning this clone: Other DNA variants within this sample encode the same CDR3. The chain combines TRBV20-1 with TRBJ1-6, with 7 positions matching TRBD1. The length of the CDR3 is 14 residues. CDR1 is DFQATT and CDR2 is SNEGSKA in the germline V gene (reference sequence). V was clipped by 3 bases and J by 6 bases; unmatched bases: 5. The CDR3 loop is CSASRQGVNSPLHF. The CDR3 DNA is TGCAGTGCTAGTAGGCAGGGGGTTAATTCACCCCTCCACTTT.

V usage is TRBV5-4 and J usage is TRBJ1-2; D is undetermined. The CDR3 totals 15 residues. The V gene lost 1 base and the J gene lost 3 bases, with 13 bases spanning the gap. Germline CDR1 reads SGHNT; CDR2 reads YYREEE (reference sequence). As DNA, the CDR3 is TGTGCCAGCAGCTTGATCGACCGCGGGGACTATGGCTACACCTTC. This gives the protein CASSLIDRGDYGYTF.

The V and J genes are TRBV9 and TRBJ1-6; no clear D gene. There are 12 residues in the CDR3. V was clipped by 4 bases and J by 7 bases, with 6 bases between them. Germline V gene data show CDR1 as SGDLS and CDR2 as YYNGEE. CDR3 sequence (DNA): TGTGCCAGCAGCCTTATAAATTCACCCCTCCACTTT. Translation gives CASSLINSPLHF.

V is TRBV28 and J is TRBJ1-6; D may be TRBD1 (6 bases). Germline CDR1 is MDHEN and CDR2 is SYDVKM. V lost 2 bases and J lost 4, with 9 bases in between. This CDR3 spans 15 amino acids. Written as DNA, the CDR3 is TGTGCCAGCAGTTTAGGACAGATATATAATTCACCCCTCCACTTT. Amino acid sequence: CASSLGQIYNSPLHF.

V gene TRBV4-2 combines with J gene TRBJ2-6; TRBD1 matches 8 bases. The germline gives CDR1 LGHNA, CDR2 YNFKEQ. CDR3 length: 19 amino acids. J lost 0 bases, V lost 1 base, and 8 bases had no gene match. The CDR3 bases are TGTGCCAGCAGCCAAGTTTTCAACAGGGGGACCTCTGGGGCCAACGTCCTGACTTTC. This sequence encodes CASSQVFNRGTSGANVLTF.

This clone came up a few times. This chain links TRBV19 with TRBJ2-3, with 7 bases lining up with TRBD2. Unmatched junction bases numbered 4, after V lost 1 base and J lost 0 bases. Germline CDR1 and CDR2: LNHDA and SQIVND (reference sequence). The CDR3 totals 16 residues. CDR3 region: CASSIGEGDSTDTQYF. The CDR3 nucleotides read TGTGCCAGTAGTATAGGGGAGGGAGATAGCACAGATACGCAGTATTTT.